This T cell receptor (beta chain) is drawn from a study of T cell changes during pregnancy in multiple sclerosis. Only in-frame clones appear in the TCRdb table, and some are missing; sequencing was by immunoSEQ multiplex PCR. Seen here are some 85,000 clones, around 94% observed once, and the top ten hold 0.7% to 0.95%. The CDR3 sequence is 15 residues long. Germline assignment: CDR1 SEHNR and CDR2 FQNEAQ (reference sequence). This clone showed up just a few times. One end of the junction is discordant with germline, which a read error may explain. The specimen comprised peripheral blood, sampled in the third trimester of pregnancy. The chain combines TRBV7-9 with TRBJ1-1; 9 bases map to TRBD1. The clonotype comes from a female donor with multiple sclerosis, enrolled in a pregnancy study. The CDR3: CASTLGDREVTEAFF. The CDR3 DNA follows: TGTGCCAGCACCTTAGGGGACAGGGAAGTGACTGAAGCTTTCTTT.